Listed below are T cell receptor beta chains from one sample, sequenced in a study of Ad26.COV2.S vaccination and SARS-CoV-2 variants. The data were produced by immunoSEQ multiplex PCR, yet TCRdb's version contains in-frame clones alone and is incomplete. Of 300,000 to 450,000 clones in the sample, under 95% are singletons; the top ten hold under 5%. The material sequenced was peripheral blood, taken after recovery from COVID-19. These receptors all come from a human donor who had recovered from COVID-19. The CDR3 runs from the conserved cysteine through the conserved F or W. D genes are given only for firm matches. The size of a clone is reported for some rows only, either as once, few or many, or as a class for expanded clones.

J,size,V,D,DNA,CDR3
TRBJ1-5,many,TRBV20-1,-,TGCAGTGCTGAATTACGGGAGCCCCAGCATTTT,CSAELREPQHF
TRBJ2-1,-,TRBV6-6,TRBD2,TGTGCCAGCAGTCAACGACTAGCGGGGGGCCCTCAGGATGAGCAGTTCTTC,CASSQRLAGGPQDEQFF
TRBJ2-1,-,TRBV27,-,TGTGCCAGCAGTTTAGAAGCGCTCTCAACCAATGAGCAGTTCTTC,CASSLEALSTNEQFF
TRBJ2-7,-,TRBV27,TRBD1,TGTGCCAGCAGTCTTTGGGACAGGGGCTACGAGCAGTACTTC,CASSLWDRGYEQYF
TRBJ1-5,-,TRBV6-5,TRBD1,TGTGCCAGCATGCTAGGACAGGGGGGGCAGCCCCAGCATTTT,CASMLGQGGQPQHF
TRBJ1-5,-,TRBV6-6,TRBD1,TGTGCCAGCAGATCCGGGACAGGGGTCCCCCAGCATTTT,CASRSGTGVPQHF
TRBJ2-5,-,TRBV5-1,TRBD1,TGCGCCAGCAGCTTGGCCGTGGCAGGGGGTCAAGAGACCCAGTACTTC,CASSLAVAGGQETQYF
TRBJ1-1,-,TRBV19,-,TGTGCCAGTAGTATAGATCGTCACACTGAAGCTTTCTTT,CASSIDRHTEAFF
TRBJ1-2,-,TRBV7-9,-,TGTGCCAGCAGCTCTTCCTTTGGGGTCTTCATAAACTATGGCTACACCTTC,CASSSSFGVFINYGYTF
TRBJ1-6,-,TRBV15,-,TGTGCCACCAGCAGGGTGGGGGGAACGTGGTCACCCCTCCACTTT,CATSRVGGTWSPLHF
TRBJ2-1,-,TRBV9,-,TGTGCCAGCAGCCCACGGCAGGGACCCGACCCTTACAATGAGCAGTTCTTC,CASSPRQGPDPYNEQFF
TRBJ1-5,-,TRBV6-2/TRBV6-3,TRBD1,TGTGCCAGCAGTCGCACGACAGGGTTCAATCAGCCCCAGCATTTT,CASSRTTGFNQPQHF
TRBJ1-1,-,TRBV6-2/TRBV6-3,-,TGTGCCAGCAGTTACTCGAACGGGGGCACTGAAGCTTTCTTT,CASSYSNGGTEAFF
TRBJ1-2,-,TRBV9,-,TGTGCCAGCACCAGTTTCGCCTATGGCTACACCTTC,CASTSFAYGYTF
TRBJ2-2,-,TRBV7-6,TRBD1,TGTGCCAGCAGCTCCTCAGGGGGCAACACCGGGGAGCTGTTTTTT,CASSSSGGNTGELFF
TRBJ1-1,-,TRBV7-2,-,TGTGCCAGCAGCTCGGACGGTCTCGTATCTGAAGCTTTCTTT,CASSSDGLVSEAFF
TRBJ2-7,-,TRBV6-6,TRBD1,TGTGCCAGCAGGCTCCGGGACAGGGGATTCCACGAGCAGTACTTC,CASRLRDRGFHEQYF
TRBJ1-1,-,TRBV19,-,TGTGCCAGTAGTAAGTTCCCAAGAACCCACAGGGATGAAGCTTTCTTT,CASSKFPRTHRDEAFF
TRBJ1-1,many,TRBV10-1,-,TGCGCCAGCAGTGAGGGCAGGGAGGTGACTGAAGCTTTCTTT,CASSEGREVTEAFF
TRBJ1-1,once,TRBV19,-,TGTGCCAGCACGGGCCAGGGGAACACTGAAGCTTTCTTT,CASTGQGNTEAFF
TRBJ2-1,-,TRBV6-6,-,TGTGCCACCCGAGACCAGAACCCCTACAATGAGCAGTTCTTC,CATRDQNPYNEQFF
TRBJ2-7,-,TRBV27,-,TGTGCCAGCAGTTTAGTGGAATCCAGCTCCTACGAGCAGTACTTC,CASSLVESSSYEQYF
TRBJ2-3,-,TRBV4-1,-,TGCGCCAGCACCCCGGAGGGTGGTGTTACCACAGATACGCAGTATTTT,CASTPEGGVTTDTQYF
TRBJ1-6,-,TRBV1,-,TGCACCAGCAACCAAGATTGGCAGAGGTCCTATAATTCACCCCTCCACTTT,CTSNQDWQRSYNSPLHF
TRBJ1-1,-,TRBV6-5,-,TGTGCCAGCAGTCGGACACAGAACACTGAAGCTTTCTTT,CASSRTQNTEAFF
TRBJ2-7,-,TRBV6-6,-,TGTGCCAGCAGTTACCAACAGGATTACGAGCAGTACTTC,CASSYQQDYEQYF
TRBJ1-2,-,TRBV12-3/TRBV12-4,-,TGTGCCAGCAGTTTGGGGTATGGCTACACCTTC,CASSLGYGYTF
TRBJ2-3,-,TRBV2,-,TGTGCCAGCAGTGGAACTGGTCCCCCCACAGATACGCAGTATTTT,CASSGTGPPTDTQYF
TRBJ1-2,-,TRBV19,-,TGTGCCAGTAGTTTTGGGGGGGCAGACTATGGCTACACCTTC,CASSFGGADYGYTF
TRBJ1-3,-,TRBV7-9,-,TGTGCCAGCAGCTCAACCGAGGTGGGGGTTGGACACACCATATATTTT,CASSSTEVGVGHTIYF
TRBJ2-6,-,TRBV6-5,-,TGTGCCACCGCACAGGAGAGGGTTGGGGCCAACGTCCTGACTTTC,CATAQERVGANVLTF